This entry describes one T cell receptor (beta chain). Its antigen is undetermined. The sample is drawn from a study of blood T cells in healthy people across ages. Study-wide findings and caveats: Age brought a roughly linear fall in TCR beta diversity measured per million T cells.

A second PCR, run for about 6 to 11 cycles, used a sample-barcoded 5' primer plus a J-beta primer mix. TCRdb redid the calling of the 5' RACE reads with MiXCR, one entry per CDR3 protein. The table shows 700,000 to 850,000 distinct CDR3 sequences, with roughly 40% occurring only once. The CDR3 is made up of 15 amino acids. V shed 3 bases and J 7 bases; nucleotides not matched to a gene: 7. Germline-derived CDR1 and CDR2 are SGHTA and FQGNSA. The sequence was collected from a young man in good health. Sequenced: blood. The chain has TRBV7-2 and TRBJ2-1; 9 positions match TRBD1. DNA of the CDR3: TGTGCCAGCAGCTTGCAGGGACAGGGTATGAATGAGCAGTTCTTC. Its protein product is CASSLQGQGMNEQFF.